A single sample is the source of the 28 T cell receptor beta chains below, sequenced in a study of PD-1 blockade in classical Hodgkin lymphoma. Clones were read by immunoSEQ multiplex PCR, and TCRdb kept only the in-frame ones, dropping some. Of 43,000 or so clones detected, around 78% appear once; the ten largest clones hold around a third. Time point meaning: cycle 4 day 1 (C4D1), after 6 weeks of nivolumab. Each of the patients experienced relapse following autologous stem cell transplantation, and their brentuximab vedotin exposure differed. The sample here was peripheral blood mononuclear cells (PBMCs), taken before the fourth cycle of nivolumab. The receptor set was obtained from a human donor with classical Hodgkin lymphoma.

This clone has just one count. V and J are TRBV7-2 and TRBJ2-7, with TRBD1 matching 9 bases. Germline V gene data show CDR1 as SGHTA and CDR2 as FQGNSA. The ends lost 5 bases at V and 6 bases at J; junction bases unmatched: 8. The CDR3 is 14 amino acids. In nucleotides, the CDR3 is TGTGCCAGCAGCCAAGGGACAGGGCTGGCCGAGCAGTACTTC. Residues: CASSQGTGLAEQYF.

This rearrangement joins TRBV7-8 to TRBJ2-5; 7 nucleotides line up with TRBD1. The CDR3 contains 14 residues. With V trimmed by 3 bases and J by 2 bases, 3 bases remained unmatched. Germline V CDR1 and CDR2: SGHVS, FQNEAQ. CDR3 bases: TGTGCCAGCAGCTTGGGACAGTTACAAGAGACCCAGTACTTC. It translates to CASSLGQLQETQYF. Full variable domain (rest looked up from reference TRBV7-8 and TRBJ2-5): GAGVSQSPRYKVAKRGQDVALRCDPISGHVSLFWYQQALGQGPEFLTYFQNEAQLDKSGLPSDRFFAERPEGSVSTLKIQRTQQEDSAVYLCASSLGQLQETQYFGPGTRLLVL.

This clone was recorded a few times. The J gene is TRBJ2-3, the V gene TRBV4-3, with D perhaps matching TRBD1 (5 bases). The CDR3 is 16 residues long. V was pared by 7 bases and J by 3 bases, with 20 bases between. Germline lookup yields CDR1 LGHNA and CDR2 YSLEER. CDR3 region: CASTSRATGATDTQYF. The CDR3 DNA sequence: TGCGCCAGCACCTCAAGAGCCACAGGAGCTACAGATACGCAGTATTTT.

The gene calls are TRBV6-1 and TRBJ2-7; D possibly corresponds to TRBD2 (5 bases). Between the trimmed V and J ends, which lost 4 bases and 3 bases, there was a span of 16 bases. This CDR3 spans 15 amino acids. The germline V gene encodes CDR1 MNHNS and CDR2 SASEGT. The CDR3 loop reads CASSANPLAGYEQYF. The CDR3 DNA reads TGTGCCAGCAGTGCAAACCCCCTCGCGGGCTACGAGCAGTACTTC.

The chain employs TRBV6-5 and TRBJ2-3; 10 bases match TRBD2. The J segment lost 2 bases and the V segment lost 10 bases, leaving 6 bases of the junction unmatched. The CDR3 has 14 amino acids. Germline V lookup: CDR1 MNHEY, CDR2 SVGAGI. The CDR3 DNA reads TGTGCCACCCAGCGGGGGGGCAACACAGATACGCAGTATTTT. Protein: CATQRGGNTDTQYF.

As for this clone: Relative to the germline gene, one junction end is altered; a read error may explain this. The chain's CDR3 is CASSPGVTSGGASTDTQYF. The CDR3, as DNA: TGTGCTAGCAGCCCCGGGGTGACTAGCGGGGGGGCAAGCACAGATACGCAGTATTTT. This chain joins TRBV7-7 and TRBJ2-3, with 14 bases matching TRBD2. CDR1 is SSHAT, CDR2 FNYEAQ, per germline (reference sequence). This CDR3 has 19 residues.

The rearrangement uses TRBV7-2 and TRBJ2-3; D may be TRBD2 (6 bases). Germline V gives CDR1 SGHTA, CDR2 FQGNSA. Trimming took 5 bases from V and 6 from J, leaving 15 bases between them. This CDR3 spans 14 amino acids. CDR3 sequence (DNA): TGTGCCAGCAGCCGCGGGACTGTACAGGATACGCAGTATTTT. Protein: CASSRGTVQDTQYF.

The CDR3 sequence: CSARDRTSQHF. The CDR3 region has the DNA TGCAGTGCTAGGGACAGGACATCCCAGCATTTT. The chain combines TRBV20-1 with TRBJ1-5; 7 positions agree with TRBD1. Germline CDR1 is DFQATT and CDR2 is SNEGSKA (reference sequence). The CDR3 is 11 residues long. With 3 bases clipped from V and 11 bases from J, the junction kept 4 bases outside the gene matches.

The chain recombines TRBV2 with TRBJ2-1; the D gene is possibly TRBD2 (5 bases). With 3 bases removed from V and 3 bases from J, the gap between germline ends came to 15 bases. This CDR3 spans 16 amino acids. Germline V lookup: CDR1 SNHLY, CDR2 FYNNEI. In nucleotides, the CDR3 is TGTGCCAGCAGTGAGACTGGGCGAAGCGGCTACAATGAGCAGTTCTTC. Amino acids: CASSETGRSGYNEQFF.

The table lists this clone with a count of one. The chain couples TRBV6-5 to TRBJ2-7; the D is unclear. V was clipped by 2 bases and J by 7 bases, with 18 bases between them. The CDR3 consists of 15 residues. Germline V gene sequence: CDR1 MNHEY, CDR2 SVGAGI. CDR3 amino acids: CASSYTRYPLGEQYF. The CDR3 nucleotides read TGTGCCAGCAGTTACACGCGGTACCCCCTAGGGGAGCAGTACTTC.

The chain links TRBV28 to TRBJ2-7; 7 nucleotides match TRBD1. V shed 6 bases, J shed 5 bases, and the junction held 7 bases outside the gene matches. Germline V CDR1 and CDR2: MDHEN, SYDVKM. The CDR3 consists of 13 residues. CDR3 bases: TGTGCCAGCAGAAGACAGGGTGGGAACGAGCAGTACTTC. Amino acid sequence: CASRRQGGNEQYF.

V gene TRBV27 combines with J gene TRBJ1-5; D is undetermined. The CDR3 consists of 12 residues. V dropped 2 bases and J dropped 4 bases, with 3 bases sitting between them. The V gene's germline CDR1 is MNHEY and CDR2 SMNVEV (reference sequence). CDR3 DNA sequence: TGTGCCAGCAGTTTAGGGAATCAGCCCCAGCATTTT. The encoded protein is CASSLGNQPQHF.

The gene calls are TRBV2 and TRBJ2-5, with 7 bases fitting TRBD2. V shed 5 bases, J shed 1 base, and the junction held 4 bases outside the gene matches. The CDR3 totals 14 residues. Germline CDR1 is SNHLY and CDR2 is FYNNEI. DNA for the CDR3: TGTGCCAGCAGTCAAACTAGCGCCCAAGAGACCCAGTACTTC. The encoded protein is CASSQTSAQETQYF. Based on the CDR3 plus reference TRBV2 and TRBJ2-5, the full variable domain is EPEVTQTPSHQVTQMGQEVILRCVPISNHLYFYWYRQILGQKVEFLVSFYNNEISEKSEIFDDQFSVERPDGSNFTLKIRSTKLEDSAMYFCASSQTSAQETQYFGPGTRLLVL.

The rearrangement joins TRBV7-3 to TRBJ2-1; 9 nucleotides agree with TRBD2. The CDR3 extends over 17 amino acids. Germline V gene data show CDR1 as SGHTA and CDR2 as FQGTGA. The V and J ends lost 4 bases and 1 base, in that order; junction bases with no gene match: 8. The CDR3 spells CASSSGRGGMSYNEQFF. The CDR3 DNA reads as TGTGCCAGCAGCTCTGGGCGGGGGGGAATGTCCTACAATGAGCAGTTCTTC.

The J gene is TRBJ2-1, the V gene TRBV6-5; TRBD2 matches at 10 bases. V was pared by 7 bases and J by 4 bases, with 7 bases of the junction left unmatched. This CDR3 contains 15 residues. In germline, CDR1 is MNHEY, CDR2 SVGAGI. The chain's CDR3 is CASTKTSGPYNEQFF. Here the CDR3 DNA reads TGTGCCAGCACCAAGACTAGCGGGCCTTACAATGAGCAGTTCTTC.

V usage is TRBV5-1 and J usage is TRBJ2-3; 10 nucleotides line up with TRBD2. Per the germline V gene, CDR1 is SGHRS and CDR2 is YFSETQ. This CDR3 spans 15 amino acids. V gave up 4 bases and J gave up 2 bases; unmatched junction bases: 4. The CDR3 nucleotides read TGCGCCAGCAGCCCGAGCGGGGGGGCCACAGATACGCAGTATTTT. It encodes CASSPSGGATDTQYF.

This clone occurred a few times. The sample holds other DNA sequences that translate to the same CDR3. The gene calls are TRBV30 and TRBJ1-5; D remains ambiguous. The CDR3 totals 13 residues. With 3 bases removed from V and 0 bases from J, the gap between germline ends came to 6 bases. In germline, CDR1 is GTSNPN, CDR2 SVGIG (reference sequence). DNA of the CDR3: TGTGCCTGGAGCCAGGATAGCAATCAGCCCCAGCATTTT. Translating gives CAWSQDSNQPQHF.

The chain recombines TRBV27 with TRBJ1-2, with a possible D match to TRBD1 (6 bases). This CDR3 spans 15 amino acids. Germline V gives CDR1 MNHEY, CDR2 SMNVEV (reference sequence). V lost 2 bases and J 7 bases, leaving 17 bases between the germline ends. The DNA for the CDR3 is TGTGCCAGCAGTTTAAGGGCAGGGGAGGGCTCTGGCTACACCTTC. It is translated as CASSLRAGEGSGYTF.

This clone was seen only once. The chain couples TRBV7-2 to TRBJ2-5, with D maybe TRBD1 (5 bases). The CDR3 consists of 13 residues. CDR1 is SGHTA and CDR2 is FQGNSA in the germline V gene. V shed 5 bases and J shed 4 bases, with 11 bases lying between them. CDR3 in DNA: TGTGCCAGCAGCCCCAGGGTGCCAGAGACCCAGTACTTC. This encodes CASSPRVPETQYF.

The CDR3 reads CSVEPAGAGETQYF. The DNA of the CDR3 is TGCAGCGTTGAACCAGCGGGGGCCGGGGAGACCCAGTACTTC. This chain uses TRBV29-1 with TRBJ2-5; 8 positions agree with TRBD2. The V and J ends lost 2 bases and 5 bases, in that order; junction bases with no gene match: 7. Germline V gene data show CDR1 as SQVTM and CDR2 as ANQGSEA. The CDR3 has 14 residues.

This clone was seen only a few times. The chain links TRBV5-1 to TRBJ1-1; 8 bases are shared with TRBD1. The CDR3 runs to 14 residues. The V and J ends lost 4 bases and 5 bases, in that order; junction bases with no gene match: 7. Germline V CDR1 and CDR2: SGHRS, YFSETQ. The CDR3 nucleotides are TGCGCCAGCAGCCCGGACAGGGTAACGACTGAAGCTTTCTTT. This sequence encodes CASSPDRVTTEAFF.

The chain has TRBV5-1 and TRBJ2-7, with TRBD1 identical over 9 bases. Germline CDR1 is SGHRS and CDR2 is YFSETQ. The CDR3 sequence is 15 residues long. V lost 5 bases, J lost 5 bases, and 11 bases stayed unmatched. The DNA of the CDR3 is TGCGCCAGCAGGGGAGGGGACAGGGCAGCGAACGAGCAGTACTTC. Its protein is CASRGGDRAANEQYF.

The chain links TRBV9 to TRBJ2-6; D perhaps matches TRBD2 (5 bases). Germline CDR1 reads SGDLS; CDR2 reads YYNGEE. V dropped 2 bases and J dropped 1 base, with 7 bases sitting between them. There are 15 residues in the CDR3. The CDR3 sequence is CASSVTGSGANVLTF. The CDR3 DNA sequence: TGTGCCAGCAGCGTGACGGGATCTGGGGCCAACGTCCTGACTTTC.

The CDR3 reads CASSLTDEQYF. The DNA for the CDR3 is TGTGCCAGCAGCCTCACTGACGAGCAGTACTTC. The gene calls are TRBV11-3 and TRBJ2-7, with no clear D. The CDR3 is made up of 11 amino acids. Germline CDR1 reads SGHNT; CDR2 reads YENEEA. Between the trimmed V and J ends, which lost 5 bases and 5 bases, there was a span of 7 bases.

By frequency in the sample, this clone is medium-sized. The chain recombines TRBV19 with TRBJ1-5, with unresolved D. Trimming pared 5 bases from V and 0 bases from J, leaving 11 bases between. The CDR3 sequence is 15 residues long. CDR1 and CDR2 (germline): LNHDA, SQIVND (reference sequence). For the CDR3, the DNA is TGTGCCAGTAGTCCCCGGGCCGGTAGCAATCAGCCCCAGCATTTT. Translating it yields CASSPRAGSNQPQHF.

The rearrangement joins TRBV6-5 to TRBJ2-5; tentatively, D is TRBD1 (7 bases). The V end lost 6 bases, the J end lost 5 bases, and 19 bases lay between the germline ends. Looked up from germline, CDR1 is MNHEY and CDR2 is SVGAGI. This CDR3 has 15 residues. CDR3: CASRRQGGSPETQYF. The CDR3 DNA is TGTGCCAGCAGGAGACAGGGAGGTAGTCCGGAGACCCAGTACTTC.

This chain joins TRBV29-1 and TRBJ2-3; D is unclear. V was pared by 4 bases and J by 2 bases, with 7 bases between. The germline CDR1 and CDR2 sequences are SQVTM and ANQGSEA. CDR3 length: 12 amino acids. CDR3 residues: CSVAPPTDTQYF. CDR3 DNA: TGCAGCGTTGCCCCCCCCACAGATACGCAGTATTTT.

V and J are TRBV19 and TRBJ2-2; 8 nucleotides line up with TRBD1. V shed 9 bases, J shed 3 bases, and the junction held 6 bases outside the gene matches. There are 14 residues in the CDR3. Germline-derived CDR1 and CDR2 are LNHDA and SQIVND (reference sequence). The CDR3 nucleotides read TGTGCCAGCCGCAGGGGACAGGACACCGGGGAGCTGTTTTTT. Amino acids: CASRRGQDTGELFF.